What follows is one T cell receptor (beta chain) and its context. Its antigen remains unknown. This sample stems from a study of CD8 T cells in ankylosing spondylitis. The study's findings and limits: Blood of patients with ankylosing spondylitis appeared to be characterized by a TCR beta motif of several highly homologous variants. Previous work reported some of these motif variants in the synovial fluid and blood of reactive arthritis. In ankylosing spondylitis patients, matched synovial fluid reportedly showed significant enrichment of disease-linked clones.

TCRdb reprocessed the 5' RACE reads via MiXCR and lists one record per CDR3 protein. The sample has some 340,000 distinct CDR3 sequences; 14% to 15% are singletons. Germline CDR1 SQVTM, CDR2 ANQGSEA. This CDR3 is 14 amino acids long. Trimming took 6 bases from V and 5 from J; bases not matched to a gene: 10. The sequence derives from a male donor with ankylosing spondylitis or in good health (not recorded which). The V gene is TRBV29-1, the J gene TRBJ2-5, with TRBD2 matching over 9 bases. The sequencing sample was made of blood, either unsorted or a sorted T cell fraction (not recorded which). In DNA, the CDR3 is TGCAGCGTAGCAAGAGCGGGGGGCACGGAGACCCAGTACTTC. Translating gives CSVARAGGTETQYF.